The 10 T cell receptor beta chains reported below all come from one sample, sequenced in a study of identifying expanded T cells in peripheral blood. Measured with immunoSEQ multiplex PCR; TCRdb has only the in-frame clones, and not every one. There are about 54,000 clones in the sample; roughly 90% occur only once, and about 3.7% lies in the top ten. The sequenced sample consisted of blood. These TCRs come from a person aged 18-69 years in good health.

The V call is TRBV5-8, the J call TRBJ1-6; D is perhaps TRBD1 (5 bases). The CDR3 totals 14 residues. V lost 3 bases and J lost 7, with 11 bases in between. Germline CDR1 and CDR2: SGHTS and YDEGEE. The CDR3 reads CASSSTEFNSPLHF. As DNA, the CDR3 is TGTGCCAGCAGCTCGACAGAATTCAATTCACCCCTCCACTTT.

The chain combines TRBV4-3 with TRBJ2-4, with TRBD1 identical over 8 bases. Germline V gives CDR1 LGHNA, CDR2 YSLEER. The CDR3 has 16 amino acids. Trimming removed 1 base from V and 1 base from J; junction bases left unmatched: 3. The CDR3 nucleotides are TGCGCCAGCAGCCAAGCAGGGGGCAACGCCAAAAACATTCAGTACTTC. It codes for CASSQAGGNAKNIQYF.

The sample holds one count of this clone. V is TRBV23-1 and J is TRBJ2-1; perhaps TRBD1 as D (5 bases). TRBV23-1 is identified as an open reading frame with a role that is uncertain. The CDR3 extends over 24 amino acids. V lost 1 base, J lost 5 bases, and 39 bases lay in between. The CDR3 nucleotides read TGCGCCAGCAGTCAATATCCGGACCAGGGCTTCCATCGGGTCGTCCAGGCGAGTAACAATGAGCAGTTCTTC. Its protein is CASSQYPDQGFHRVVQASNNEQFF.

The J gene is TRBJ1-1, the V gene TRBV9; no clear D gene. Germline V gene data show CDR1 as SGDLS and CDR2 as YYNGEE. V lost 0 bases, J lost 4 bases, and 10 bases lay in between. The CDR3 length is 14 residues. CDR3: CASSVVLGATEAFF. The CDR3 region has the DNA TGTGCCAGCAGCGTAGTTCTTGGAGCCACTGAAGCTTTCTTT.

The chain couples TRBV19 to TRBJ1-2; D possibly corresponds to TRBD1 (6 bases). V gave up 3 bases and J gave up 4 bases, with 9 bases separating them. The germline CDR1 and CDR2 sequences are LNHDA and SQIVND (reference sequence). This CDR3 spans 13 amino acids. The CDR3 sequence: CASSIGGPYGYTF. CDR3 in DNA: TGTGCCAGTAGTATCGGGGGCCCCTATGGCTACACCTTC. The entire variable domain, with the rest obtained from reference TRBV19 and TRBJ1-2, is as follows: DGGITQSPKYLFRKEGQNVTLSCEQNLNHDAMYWYRQDPGQGLRLIYYSQIVNDFQKGDIAEGYSVSREKKESFPLTVTSAQKNPTAFYLCASSIGGPYGYTFGSGTRLTVV.

The V and J genes are TRBV27 and TRBJ2-7, with 10 bases aligning to TRBD1. Trimming took 6 bases from V and 2 from J; bases not matched to a gene: 7. The CDR3 contains 15 residues. In germline, CDR1 is MNHEY, CDR2 SMNVEV (reference sequence). CDR3 DNA sequence: TGTGCCAGCAGCCCTATTGGGACAGGGGCCTACGAGCAGTACTTC. Protein sequence: CASSPIGTGAYEQYF.

The J gene is TRBJ2-7, the V gene TRBV18, with 8 positions matching TRBD1. CDR3 length: 15 residues. V dropped 4 bases and J dropped 2; count of bases not matched to a gene: 7. The germline gives CDR1 KGHSH, CDR2 LQKENI. This CDR3 reads CASSQSDREAYEQYF. The CDR3 region has the DNA TGTGCCAGCTCACAGTCGGACAGGGAGGCCTACGAGCAGTACTTC.

The gene calls are TRBV19 and TRBJ2-6; D is undetermined. V lost 6 bases and J lost 3, with 3 bases in between. Germline loops: CDR1 LNHDA, CDR2 SQIVND (reference sequence). The CDR3 is 12 amino acids. The CDR3 sequence is CASRHGANVLTF. CDR3 nucleotide sequence: TGTGCCAGTAGGCATGGGGCCAACGTCCTGACTTTC. Full variable domain (outside the CDR3, taken from reference TRBV19 and TRBJ2-6): DGGITQSPKYLFRKEGQNVTLSCEQNLNHDAMYWYRQDPGQGLRLIYYSQIVNDFQKGDIAEGYSVSREKKESFPLTVTSAQKNPTAFYLCASRHGANVLTFGAGSRLTVL.

This clone was detected a few times. The chain uses TRBV19 and TRBJ1-2; D unresolved. Germline V gene data show CDR1 as LNHDA and CDR2 as SQIVND (reference sequence). The V gene lost 6 bases and the J gene lost 2 bases, with 10 bases spanning the gap. The CDR3 loop spans 13 amino acids. As DNA, the CDR3 is TGTGCCAGTAGCGATCCAGGCAACTATGGCTACACCTTC. This codes for CASSDPGNYGYTF.

V gene TRBV10-3 combines with J gene TRBJ2-1; 8 bases are a match to TRBD1. The germline V gene encodes CDR1 ENHRY and CDR2 SYGVKD. This CDR3 is built from 12 residues. J gave up 8 bases and V 6 bases, and 3 bases lay outside the gene matches. The CDR3 here is CAISGQGDEQFF. CDR3 bases: TGTGCCATCAGCGGACAGGGCGATGAGCAGTTCTTC.